This T cell receptor beta chain derives from a study of T cells in Graves' hyperthyroidism and ophthalmopathy. The TCR beta CDR3 regions underwent amplification using RNA transcripts as the source. In the first-round RT-PCR of the TCR CDR3, the HTBI primer set was used. TCRdb recomputed calls from the multiplex PCR reads with MiXCR, one row per CDR3 protein. The sample holds fewer than 250,000 distinct CDR3 sequences, approximately 17% seen once. Sequencing was carried out using blood. This clonotype originated in a man aged 45-65 years with Graves' hyperthyroidism.

Here the CDR3 DNA reads TGTGCCAGCAGCTTAAAACGGACAGGGTCCTACGAGCAGTACTTC. Residues: CASSLKRTGSYEQYF. The chain links TRBV7-9 to TRBJ2-7, with TRBD1 identical over 8 bases. The CDR3 spans 15 residues. Germline loops: CDR1 SEHNR, CDR2 FQNEAQ (reference sequence). Trimming removed 2 bases from V and 1 base from J; junction bases left unmatched: 4.